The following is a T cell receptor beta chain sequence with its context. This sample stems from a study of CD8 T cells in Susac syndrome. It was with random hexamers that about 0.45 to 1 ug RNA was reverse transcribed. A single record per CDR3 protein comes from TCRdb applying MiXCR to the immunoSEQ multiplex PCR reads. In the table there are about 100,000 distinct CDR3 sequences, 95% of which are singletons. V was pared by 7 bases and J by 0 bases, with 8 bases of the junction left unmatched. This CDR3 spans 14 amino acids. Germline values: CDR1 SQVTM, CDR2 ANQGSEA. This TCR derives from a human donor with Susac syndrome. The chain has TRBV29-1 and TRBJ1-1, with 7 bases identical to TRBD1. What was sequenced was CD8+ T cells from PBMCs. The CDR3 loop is CSGRDSPMNTEAFF. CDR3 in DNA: TGCAGCGGTCGGGACAGCCCTATGAACACTGAAGCTTTCTTT.